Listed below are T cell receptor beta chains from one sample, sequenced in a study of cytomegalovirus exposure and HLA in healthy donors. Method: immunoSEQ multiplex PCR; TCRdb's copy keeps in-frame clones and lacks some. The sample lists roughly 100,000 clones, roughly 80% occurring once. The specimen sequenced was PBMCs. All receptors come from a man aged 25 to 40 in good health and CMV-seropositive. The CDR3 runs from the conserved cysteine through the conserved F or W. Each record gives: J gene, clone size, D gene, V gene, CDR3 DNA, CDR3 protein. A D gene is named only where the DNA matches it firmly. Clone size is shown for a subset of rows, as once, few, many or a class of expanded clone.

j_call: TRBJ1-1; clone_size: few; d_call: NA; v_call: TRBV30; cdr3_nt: TGTGCCTGGGACCGGACACAGAACACTGAAGCTTTCTTT; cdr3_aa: CAWDRTQNTEAFF
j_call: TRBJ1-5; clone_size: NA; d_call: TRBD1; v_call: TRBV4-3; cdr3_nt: TGCGCCAGCAGCCTGGGACAGGGCAATCAGCCCCAGCATTTT; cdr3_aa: CASSLGQGNQPQHF
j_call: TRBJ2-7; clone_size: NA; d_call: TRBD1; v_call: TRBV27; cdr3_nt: TGTGCCAGCAGCTTACAGGGGAAGGGCTACGAGCAGTACTTC; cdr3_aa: CASSLQGKGYEQYF
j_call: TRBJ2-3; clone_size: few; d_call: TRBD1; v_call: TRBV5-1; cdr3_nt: TGCGCCAGCAGCCTAGGGACAGGGGGAGTTACGCAGTATTTT; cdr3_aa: CASSLGTGGVTQYF
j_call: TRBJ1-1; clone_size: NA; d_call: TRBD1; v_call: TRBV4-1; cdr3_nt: TGCGCCAGCAGACATCGGGACAGGGACTCAAACACTGAAGCTTTCTTT; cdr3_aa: CASRHRDRDSNTEAFF
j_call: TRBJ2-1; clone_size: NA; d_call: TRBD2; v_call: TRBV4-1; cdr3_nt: TGCGCCAGCAGCCACCGACTAGCGGGGGGTGTCCGAGAGAGTAACGAGCAGTTCTTC; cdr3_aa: CASSHRLAGGVRESNEQFF
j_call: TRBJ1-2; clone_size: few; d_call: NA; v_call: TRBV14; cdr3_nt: TGTGCCAGCAGCCAAGATTCAGGGTTCTATGGCTACACCTTC; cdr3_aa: CASSQDSGFYGYTF
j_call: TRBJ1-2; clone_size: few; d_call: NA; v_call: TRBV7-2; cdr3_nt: TGTGCCAGCAGCTTATACCGGGAAAATGGCTACACCTTC; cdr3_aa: CASSLYRENGYTF
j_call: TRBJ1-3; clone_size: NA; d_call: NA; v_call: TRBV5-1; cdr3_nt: TGCGCCAGCAGCTTGGGGGACATTAGCTCTGGAAACACCATATATTTT; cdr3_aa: CASSLGDISSGNTIYF
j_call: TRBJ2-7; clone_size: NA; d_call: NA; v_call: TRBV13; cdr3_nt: TGTGCCAGCAGCTTAGGCTCCGACAAAGTCCCTTACTACGAGCAGTACTTC; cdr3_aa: CASSLGSDKVPYYEQYF
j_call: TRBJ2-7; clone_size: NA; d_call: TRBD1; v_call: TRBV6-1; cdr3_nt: TGTGCCAGCAGTGTCCGGGACAGGGGAGTCTACGAGCAGTACTTC; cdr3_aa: CASSVRDRGVYEQYF
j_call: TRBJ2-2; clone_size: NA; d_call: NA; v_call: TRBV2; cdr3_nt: TGTGCCAGCAGTGATTTCGCAGGGACCGGGGAGCTGTTTTTT; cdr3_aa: CASSDFAGTGELFF
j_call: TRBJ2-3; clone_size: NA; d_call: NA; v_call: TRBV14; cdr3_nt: TGTGCCAGCAGCCAAAATTGGGGCCCTAGCACAGATACGCAGTATTTT; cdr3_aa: CASSQNWGPSTDTQYF